This TCR beta chain emerged from a study of cytomegalovirus exposure and HLA in healthy donors. The PCR ran on 60 Vbeta and 13 Jbeta primers. Here immunoSEQ multiplex PCR was the method, and the copy in TCRdb shows in-frame clones only, minus some. Of about 110,000 clones in the sample, 70% to 75% are singletons; the top ten hold under 1.5%. A note on this clone: Its target is not known.

Study results and limitations: CMV antigen specificity was confirmed in vitro for three CMV-associated chains. Analysis performed later found roughly 18,000 TCR beta sequences associated with HLA alleles at 0.05 false discovery rate. Reportedly, fewer N-insertions than the approximately 700-donor mean appeared in an Asian-associated ancestry cluster in a later analysis. TCR beta chain V- and J-gene trimming was linked, in a later analysis, to a missense variant in DCLRE1C.

The J segment lost 6 bases and the V segment lost 4 bases, leaving 10 bases of the junction unmatched. CDR1 is PRHDT and CDR2 is FYEKMQ in the germline V gene (reference sequence). The CDR3 is 15 amino acids. The chain links TRBV13 to TRBJ2-3; 7 bases fit TRBD2. The TCR originated in a man aged 35-49 years in good health and CMV-seronegative. Source material: PBMCs. CDR3 sequence: CASSSGGTGPDTQYF. The DNA for the CDR3 is TGTGCCAGCAGCTCCGGGGGGACTGGCCCGGATACGCAGTATTTT.